The 7 T cell receptor beta chains given below trace back to one sample, sequenced in a study of blood T cell repertoires in COVID-19. TCRdb keeps only in-frame clones here, not all; method: immunoSEQ multiplex PCR. Of around 120,000 clones listed, around 78% are singletons. Sample: peripheral blood. These receptors were taken from a man in his 70s with acute or convalescent COVID-19.

V is TRBV21-1 and J is TRBJ1-2; the table's TRBD1 call for D was not verified on the DNA. TRBV21-1 is flagged as a pseudogene. The CDR3 is 13 amino acids. For the CDR3, the DNA is TGTGCCAGCAGCCCACGACAGGGTATTGGCTACACCTTC. Translation: CASSPRQGIGYTF.

The chain couples TRBV5-1 to TRBJ2-1; D is uncertain. V lost 4 bases and J lost 4, with 9 bases in between. This CDR3 comprises 13 residues. Germline V lookup: CDR1 SGHRS, CDR2 YFSETQ. This CDR3 is CASSQPGYNEQFF. The CDR3 DNA reads as TGCGCCAGCAGCCAACCGGGTTACAATGAGCAGTTCTTC.

The chain carries TRBV4-3 and TRBJ1-2, with TRBD1 identical over 8 bases. From germline, CDR1 is LGHNA and CDR2 YSLEER. The CDR3 contains 14 residues. Trimming at V came to 3 bases and at J to 3 bases, leaving 3 bases not matched to a gene. The CDR3 DNA sequence: TGCGCCAGCAGCCATGGACAGGGAGACTATGGCTACACCTTC. It specifies CASSHGQGDYGYTF.

J is TRBJ1-2 and V is TRBV7-9; D unclear. Germline V gives CDR1 SEHNR, CDR2 FQNEAQ (reference sequence). Deletions cut 0 bases from V and 8 bases from J, with 10 bases between. The CDR3 totals 13 residues. The CDR3 loop is CASSLARGAGYTF. DNA for the CDR3: TGTGCCAGCAGCTTAGCGCGAGGAGCGGGCTACACCTTC.

This chain connects TRBV7-2 to TRBJ2-1; 10 nucleotides agree with TRBD1. The CDR3 is 15 residues long. J lost 7 bases, V lost 1 base, and 4 bases had no gene match. Germline V gene lookup returns CDR1 SGHTA and CDR2 FQGNSA. The CDR3 DNA is TGTGCCAGCAGCTTAGGGGACAGGGGTTATAATGAGCAGTTCTTC. As protein: CASSLGDRGYNEQFF.

This sequence joins TRBV6-1 and TRBJ1-1; 12 positions match TRBD1. Per the germline V gene, CDR1 is MNHNS and CDR2 is SASEGT. With V trimmed by 4 bases and J by 3 bases, 6 bases remained unmatched. CDR3 length equals 16 residues. The CDR3 DNA reads TGTGCCAGCAGTGCGGGACAGGGGGCTAGGTACACTGAAGCTTTCTTT. Translation gives CASSAGQGARYTEAFF.

V is TRBV5-1 and J is TRBJ1-6; no definite D call. Per germline, CDR1 SGHRS and CDR2 YFSETQ. This CDR3 is built from 15 residues. Trimming shortened V by 1 base and J by 4 bases, and 9 bases separated the two germline ends. The CDR3 coding sequence is TGCGCCAGCAGCTTGATTGGGCATTATAATTCACCCCTCCACTTT. This gives the protein CASSLIGHYNSPLHF.